This TCR beta chain was obtained from a study of human T cells and chemical hapten exposure. As for the study in general: 2% DPC was applied to around 2 cm by around 2 cm of upper inner arm skin for sensitization.

This CDR3 contains 15 residues. CDR1 SGHDT and CDR2 YYEEEE come from the germline V gene. V was cut by 2 bases and J by 3 bases, with 12 bases left in between. The time point is: pre-sensitization, week 0. Noted treatment: therapeutic diphenylcyclopropenone sensitization with weekly scalp DPC. Blood sampling occurred before each patch-test application. Each donor was an alopecia patient between 18 and 70 years of age who qualified for DPC. Study results and caveats: Having alopecia, donors may respond immunologically unlike healthy people.

A single record per CDR3 protein comes from TCRdb applying MiXCR to the RACE reads. The repertoire includes 350,000 to 450,000 distinct CDR3 sequences, more than 4.5% of them detected once, and just over 2.5% sits in the top ten. This clonotype was counted between two and nine times. No antigen is known for it. The genes are TRBV5-6 and TRBJ2-1; D tentatively reads TRBD1 or TRBD2 (5 bases each). This TCR derives from a woman aged 50 to 60 with alopecia areata. Some clones in this sample may be carry-over from other donors' samples. The sample in question was whole blood, obtained in connection with sensitization to the hapten diphenylcyclopropenone (DPC). This CDR3 reads CASSFGGNFYNEQFF. The CDR3 nucleotides are TGTGCCAGCAGCTTTGGGGGAAATTTCTACAATGAGCAGTTCTTC.